One and the same sample provided the 4 T cell receptor beta chains below, sequenced in a study of OX40 agonist ivuxolimab in advanced cancers. Sequencing was performed with immunoSEQ multiplex PCR; in TCRdb, only in-frame clones are kept and a portion is missing. Here the sample spans about 31,000 clones, more than 75% being singletons. The sample was CD4+ or CD8+ T cells sorted from blood, taken in a trial of the OX40 agonist ivuxolimab. Receptor source: an adult with an advanced solid tumor such as melanoma, head and neck, liver or kidney cancer.

The chain couples TRBV23-1 to TRBJ2-3, with D tentatively TRBD1 or TRBD2 (5 bases each). TRBV23-1 is an ORF; its function is uncertain. The length of the CDR3 is 14 residues. Trimming removed 0 bases at V and 6 bases at J, with 10 bases between. The CDR3 region is CASSQSGAGDTQYF. In DNA, the CDR3 is TGCGCCAGCAGTCAATCCGGGGCCGGGGATACGCAGTATTTT.

This clone was picked up a small number of times. The chain is built from TRBV2 and TRBJ2-7; weak D call: TRBD1 (7 bases). V was pared by 11 bases and J by 2 bases, with 19 bases between. CDR3 length equals 14 residues. CDR1 is SNHLY and CDR2 is FYNNEI in the germline V gene. This chain's CDR3 is CALRPGDRAYEQYF. CDR3 DNA: TGTGCCTTAAGGCCGGGGGACAGAGCCTACGAGCAGTACTTC.

The chain recombines TRBV7-8 with TRBJ1-5, with D tentatively TRBD1 (5 bases). Germline CDR1 SGHVS, CDR2 FQNEAQ. The CDR3 totals 14 residues. V shed 6 bases and J shed 6 bases, with 15 bases lying between them. The CDR3 here is CASRGGGASQPQHF. The CDR3 DNA reads TGTGCCAGCAGGGGGGGAGGGGCCAGTCAGCCCCAGCATTTT.

This chain's CDR3 is CASSLSQGINLATNEKLFF. The CDR3 DNA follows: TGTGCCAGCAGCCTATCCCAGGGAATTAATCTAGCAACTAATGAAAAACTGTTTTTT. The rearrangement joins TRBV7-9 to TRBJ1-4, with a weak D call TRBD1 (5 bases). The CDR3 has 19 amino acids. Trimming took 5 bases from V and 0 from J, leaving 22 bases between them. Looked up from germline, CDR1 is SEHNR and CDR2 is FQNEAQ (reference sequence).